Each of the 10 T cell receptor beta chains below was sequenced from the same sample in a study of control samples from healthy donors and cancer patients. Clones were sequenced by immunoSEQ multiplex PCR, and TCRdb holds only the in-frame ones, with some missing. The top ten clones hold just over 1.4% of a sample with around 190,000 clones, 85% to 90% of them seen once. Sequenced input: blood. Receptors originate from a woman in her 50s in good health.

The chain combines TRBV9 with TRBJ2-6, with 9 bases fitting TRBD1. V shed 2 bases, J shed 0 bases, and the junction held 6 bases outside the gene matches. CDR1 and CDR2 (germline): SGDLS, YYNGEE. This CDR3 contains 18 residues. The CDR3 is CASSVTSTGGSGANVLTF. CDR3 nucleotide sequence: TGTGCCAGCAGCGTCACGTCGACAGGGGGCTCTGGGGCCAACGTCCTGACTTTC.

The chain joins TRBV3-1 (or the pseudogene TRBV3-2) to TRBJ2-7; TRBD1 might be the D (5 bases). V was cut by 0 bases and J by 0 bases, with 15 bases left in between. Looked up from germline, CDR1 is LGHDT and CDR2 is YNNKEL (reference sequence). This CDR3 spans 17 amino acids. The CDR3 reads CASSQDRSGHLSYEQYF. CDR3 DNA sequence: TGTGCCAGCAGCCAAGATCGGTCAGGGCACCTCTCCTACGAGCAGTACTTC.

The chain couples TRBV11-3 to TRBJ2-7; 7 bases are shared with TRBD1. The germline V gene has CDR1 SGHNT and CDR2 YENEEA. The CDR3 has 12 residues. The V and J ends lost 5 bases and 3 bases, in that order; junction bases with no gene match: 1. CDR3 sequence: CASSPGGYEQYF. The CDR3 bases are TGTGCCAGCAGCCCAGGGGGCTACGAGCAGTACTTC. The whole variable domain, remainder taken from reference TRBV11-3 and TRBJ2-7, is EAGVVQSPRYKIIEKKQPVAFWCNPISGHNTLYWYLQNLGQGPELLIRYENEEAVDDSQLPKDRFSAERLKGVDSTLKIQPAELGDSAVYLCASSPGGYEQYFGPGTRLTVT.

The chain joins TRBV11-2 to TRBJ1-2; no definite D call. Trimming removed 2 bases at V and 5 bases at J, with 9 bases between. This CDR3 is built from 13 residues. Germline CDR1 reads SGHAT; CDR2 reads FQNNGV. The CDR3 sequence: CASSLYGEYGYTF. CDR3 nucleotide sequence: TGTGCCAGCAGCTTATACGGGGAGTATGGCTACACCTTC.

The chain has TRBV28 and TRBJ1-5; 10 positions match TRBD1. V was pared by 5 bases and J by 5 bases, with 6 bases of the junction left unmatched. Germline CDR1 MDHEN, CDR2 SYDVKM. The CDR3 runs 15 residues. In nucleotides, the CDR3 is TGTGCCAGCAGTAAGGGACAGGGGAATTATCAGCCCCAGCATTTT. Protein sequence: CASSKGQGNYQPQHF.

The J gene is TRBJ1-5, the V gene TRBV7-2; D not resolved. V was clipped by 3 bases and J by 4 bases, with 22 bases between them. CDR1 SGHTA and CDR2 FQGNSA come from the germline V gene. This CDR3 comprises 18 residues. The CDR3 region is CASSFMPPGPFINQPQHF. As DNA, the CDR3 is TGTGCCAGCAGCTTCATGCCCCCGGGTCCCTTTATTAATCAGCCCCAGCATTTT. Full variable domain (outside the CDR3, taken from reference TRBV7-2 and TRBJ1-5): GAGVSQSPSNKVTEKGKDVELRCDPISGHTALYWYRQSLGQGLEFLIYFQGNSAPDKSGLPSDRFSAERTGGSVSTLTIQRTQQEDSAVYLCASSFMPPGPFINQPQHFGDGTRLSIL.

The chain uses TRBV19 and TRBJ2-5, with 12 bases identical to TRBD2. V gave up 5 bases and J gave up 1 base; unmatched junction bases: 2. This CDR3 has 15 residues. Per the germline V gene, CDR1 is LNHDA and CDR2 is SQIVND (reference sequence). CDR3 coding DNA: TGTGCCAGTAGTGCGACTAGCGGGGGCCAAGAGACCCAGTACTTC. Its translation is CASSATSGGQETQYF.

J is TRBJ2-1 and V is TRBV7-2; the match to TRBD1 covers 11 bases. After removal of 5 bases from V and 4 bases from J, the junction contained 4 bases not matched to a gene. The length of the CDR3 is 15 residues. CDR1 and CDR2 (germline): SGHTA, FQGNSA. CDR3 sequence: CASSRDRGMYNEQFF. The CDR3 DNA reads as TGTGCCAGCAGCAGGGACAGGGGGATGTACAATGAGCAGTTCTTC.

The chain uses TRBV3-1 (or the pseudogene TRBV3-2) and TRBJ2-7; 8 bases agree with TRBD1. The germline CDR1 and CDR2 sequences are LGHDT and YNNKEL (reference sequence). The CDR3 runs to 19 residues. The V segment lost 1 base and the J segment 4 bases; nucleotides outside the gene matches: 18. The CDR3, as DNA: TGTGCCAGCAGCCAAGTTCAATGCCAGGGGGCGAGTCTGGTATACGAGCAGTACTTC. This gives the protein CASSQVQCQGASLVYEQYF.

This chain uses TRBV5-1 with TRBJ2-3; D is possibly TRBD1 or TRBD2 (5 bases each). Trimming took 2 bases from V and 3 from J, leaving 13 bases between them. CDR3 length: 15 amino acids. Germline V lookup: CDR1 SGHRS, CDR2 YFSETQ. This CDR3 is CASSFLGEFTDTQYF. The CDR3 coding sequence is TGCGCCAGCAGCTTCTTAGGGGAGTTTACAGATACGCAGTATTTT.